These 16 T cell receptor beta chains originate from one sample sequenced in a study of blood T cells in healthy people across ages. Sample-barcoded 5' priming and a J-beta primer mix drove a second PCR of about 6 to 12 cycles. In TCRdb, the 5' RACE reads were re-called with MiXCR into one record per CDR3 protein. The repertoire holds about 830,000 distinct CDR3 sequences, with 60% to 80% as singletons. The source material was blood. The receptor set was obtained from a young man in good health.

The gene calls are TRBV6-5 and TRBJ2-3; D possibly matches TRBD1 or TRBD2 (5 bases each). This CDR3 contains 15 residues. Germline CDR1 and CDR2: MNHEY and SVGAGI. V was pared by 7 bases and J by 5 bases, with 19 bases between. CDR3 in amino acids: CASTTRPGRRDTQYF. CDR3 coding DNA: TGTGCCAGCACCACCCGGCCAGGGAGACGAGATACGCAGTATTTT.

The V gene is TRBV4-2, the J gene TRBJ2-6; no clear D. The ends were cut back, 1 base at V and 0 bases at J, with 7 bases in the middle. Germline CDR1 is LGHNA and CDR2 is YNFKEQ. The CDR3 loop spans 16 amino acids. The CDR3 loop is CASSQGGISGANVLTF. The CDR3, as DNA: TGTGCCAGCAGCCAAGGGGGAATCTCTGGGGCCAACGTCCTGACTTTC.

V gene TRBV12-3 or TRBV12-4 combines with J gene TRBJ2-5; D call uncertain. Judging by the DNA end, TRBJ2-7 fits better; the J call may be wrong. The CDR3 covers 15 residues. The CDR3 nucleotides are TGTGCCAGCAGTTCCCGGCGAGCTGGACGATTCGAGCAGTACTTC. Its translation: CASSSRRAGRFEQYF.

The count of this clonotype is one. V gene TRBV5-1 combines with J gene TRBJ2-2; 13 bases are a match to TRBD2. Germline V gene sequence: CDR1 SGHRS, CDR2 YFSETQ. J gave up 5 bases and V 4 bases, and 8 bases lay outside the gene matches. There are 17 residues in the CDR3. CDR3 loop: CASSVGLAGALTGELFF. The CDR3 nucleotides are TGCGCCAGCAGCGTCGGACTAGCGGGGGCTTTGACCGGGGAGCTGTTTTTT.

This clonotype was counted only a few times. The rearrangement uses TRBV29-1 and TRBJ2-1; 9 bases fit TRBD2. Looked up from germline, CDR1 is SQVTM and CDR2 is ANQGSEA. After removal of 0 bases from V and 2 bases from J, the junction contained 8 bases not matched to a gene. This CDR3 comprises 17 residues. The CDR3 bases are TGCAGCGTTGAAGATTTGACCCGGACTAGCGCCTACAATGAGCAGTTCTTC. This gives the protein CSVEDLTRTSAYNEQFF.

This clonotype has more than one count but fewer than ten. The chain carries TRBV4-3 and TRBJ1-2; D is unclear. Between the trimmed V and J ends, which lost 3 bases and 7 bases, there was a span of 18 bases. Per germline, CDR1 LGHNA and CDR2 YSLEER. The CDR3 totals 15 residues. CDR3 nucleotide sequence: TGCGCCAGCAGCCAGGCACTCGGCGGAGGGATTGGCTACACCTTC. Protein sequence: CASSQALGGGIGYTF.

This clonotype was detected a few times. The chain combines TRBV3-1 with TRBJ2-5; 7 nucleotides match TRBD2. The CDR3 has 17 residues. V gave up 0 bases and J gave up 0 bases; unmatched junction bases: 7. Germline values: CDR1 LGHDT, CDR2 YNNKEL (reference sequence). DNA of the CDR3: TGTGCCAGCAGCCAAGATATAAGAACTAGCGACCAAGAGACCCAGTACTTC. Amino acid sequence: CASSQDIRTSDQETQYF.

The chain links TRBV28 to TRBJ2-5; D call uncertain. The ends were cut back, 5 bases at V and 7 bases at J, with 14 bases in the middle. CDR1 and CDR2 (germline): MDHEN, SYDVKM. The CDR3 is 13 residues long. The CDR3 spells CASSPLAIGTQYF. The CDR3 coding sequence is TGTGCCAGCAGTCCCCTCGCAATCGGGACCCAGTACTTC.

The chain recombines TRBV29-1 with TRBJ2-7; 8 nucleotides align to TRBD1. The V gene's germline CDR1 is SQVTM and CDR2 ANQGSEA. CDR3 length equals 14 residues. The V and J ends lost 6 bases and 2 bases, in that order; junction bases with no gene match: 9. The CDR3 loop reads CSVEGTGAPYEQYF. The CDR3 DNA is TGCAGCGTCGAGGGGACAGGCGCCCCCTACGAGCAGTACTTC.

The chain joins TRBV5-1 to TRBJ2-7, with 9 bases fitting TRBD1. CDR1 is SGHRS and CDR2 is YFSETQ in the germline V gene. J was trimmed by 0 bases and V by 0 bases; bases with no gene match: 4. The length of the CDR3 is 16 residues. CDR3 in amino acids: CASSLGGTGTSYEQYF. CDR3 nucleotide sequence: TGCGCCAGCAGCTTGGGCGGGACAGGGACCTCCTACGAGCAGTACTTC.

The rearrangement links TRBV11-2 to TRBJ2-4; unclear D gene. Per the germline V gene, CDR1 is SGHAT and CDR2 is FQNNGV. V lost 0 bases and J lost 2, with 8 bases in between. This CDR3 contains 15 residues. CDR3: CASSLDVGTKNIQYF. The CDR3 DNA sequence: TGTGCCAGCAGCTTAGATGTGGGTACCAAAAACATTCAGTACTTC.

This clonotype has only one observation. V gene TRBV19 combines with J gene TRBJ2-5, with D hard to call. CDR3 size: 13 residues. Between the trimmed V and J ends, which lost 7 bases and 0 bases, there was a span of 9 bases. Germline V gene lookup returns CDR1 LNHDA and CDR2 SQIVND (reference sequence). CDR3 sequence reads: CASTPRYQETQYF. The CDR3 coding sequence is TGTGCCAGTACCCCAAGGTACCAAGAGACCCAGTACTTC.

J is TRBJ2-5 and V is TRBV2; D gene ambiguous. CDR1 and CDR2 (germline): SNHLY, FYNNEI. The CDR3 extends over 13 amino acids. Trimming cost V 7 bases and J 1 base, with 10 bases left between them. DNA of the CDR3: TGTGCCAGCATCCGGATGGGCCAAGAGACCCAGTACTTC. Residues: CASIRMGQETQYF.

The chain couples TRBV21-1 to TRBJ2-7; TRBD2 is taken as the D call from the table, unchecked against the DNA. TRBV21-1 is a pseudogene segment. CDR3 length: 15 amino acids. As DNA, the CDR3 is TGTGCCAGCAGCAACTCGGGACTTGACTCCTACGAGCAGTACTTC. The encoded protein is CASSNSGLDSYEQYF.

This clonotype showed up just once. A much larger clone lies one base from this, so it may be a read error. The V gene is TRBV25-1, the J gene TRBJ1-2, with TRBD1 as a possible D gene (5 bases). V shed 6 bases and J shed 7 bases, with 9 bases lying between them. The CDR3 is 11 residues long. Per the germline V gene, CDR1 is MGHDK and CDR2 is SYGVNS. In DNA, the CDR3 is TGTGCCAGCAGGCCTGGGGGTGGCTACACCTTC. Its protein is CASRPGGGYTF.

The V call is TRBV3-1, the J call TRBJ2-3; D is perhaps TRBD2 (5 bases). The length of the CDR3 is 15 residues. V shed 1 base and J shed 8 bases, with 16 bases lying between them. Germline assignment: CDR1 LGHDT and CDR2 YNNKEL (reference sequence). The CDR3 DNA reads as TGTGCCAGCAGCCAAGGGCCCATAAGAGGAGGTACGCAGTATTTT. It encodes CASSQGPIRGGTQYF.